The 22 T cell receptor beta chains given below trace back to one sample, sequenced in a study of blood T cells in healthy people across ages. Next came a second PCR, run for about 7 to 12 cycles, which used a sample-barcoded 5' primer along with a J-beta primer mix. TCRdb re-called the 5' RACE reads with MiXCR, one entry per CDR3 protein. The sample has around 820,000 distinct CDR3 sequences, about 25% seen once; the top ten hold under 4.5%. The sample was also reused in another study, on T cells of mothers and their children.

Input material: blood. The receptor source for this set is a boy younger than 18 in good health.

The rearrangement uses TRBV20-1 and TRBJ2-7, with 8 bases that match TRBD2. Germline V CDR1 and CDR2: DFQATT, SNEGSKA (reference sequence). The V gene end was trimmed by 3 bases and the J gene end by 2 bases; junction bases not matched to a gene: 3. This CDR3 region has 13 residues. This chain's CDR3 is CSASGGDPYEQYF. CDR3 DNA sequence: TGCAGTGCTAGCGGGGGGGACCCCTACGAGCAGTACTTC.

This clonotype was detected a few times. The genes are TRBV3-1 and TRBJ1-5; no clear D. Germline loops: CDR1 LGHDT, CDR2 YNNKEL (reference sequence). The ends were cut back, 4 bases at V and 7 bases at J, with 14 bases in the middle. The CDR3 contains 14 residues. The CDR3 DNA is TGTGCCAGCAGCCGTGGAGAAGTGGGACAGCCCCAGCATTTT. Encoded protein: CASSRGEVGQPQHF.

This clonotype was seen more than once but under ten times. The chain combines TRBV18 with TRBJ1-4; tentative D call: TRBD1 (6 bases). The germline gives CDR1 KGHSH, CDR2 LQKENI. The CDR3 consists of 16 residues. V was trimmed by 5 bases and J by 0 bases, leaving 13 bases between them. CDR3 region: CASSDRNPATNEKLFF. CDR3 bases: TGTGCCAGCTCAGACAGGAATCCTGCAACTAATGAAAAACTGTTTTTT. The whole variable domain, filled in from reference TRBV18 and TRBJ1-4, reads NAGVMQNPRHLVRRRGQEARLRCSPMKGHSHVYWYRQLPEEGLKFMVYLQKENIIDESGMPKERFSAEFPKEGPSILRIQQVVRGDSAAYFCASSDRNPATNEKLFFGSGTQLSVL.

The chain employs TRBV6-1 and TRBJ2-1; 9 nucleotides match TRBD1. Germline CDR1 is MNHNS and CDR2 is SASEGT. The CDR3 has 16 amino acids. V trimming: 5 bases; J trimming: 6 bases; junction bases outside the gene matches: 11. The CDR3 spells CASSRRGGTGINEQFF. The DNA for the CDR3 is TGTGCCAGCAGTCGTCGGGGCGGGACAGGGATCAATGAGCAGTTCTTC.

The chain carries TRBV27 and TRBJ2-1, with a tentative D call TRBD1 (6 bases). The germline V gene encodes CDR1 MNHEY and CDR2 SMNVEV (reference sequence). V lost 3 bases and J 5 bases, leaving 11 bases between the germline ends. The CDR3 spans 14 residues. CDR3 sequence (DNA): TGTGCCAGCAGTTTCGTGGGGGCCCACAATGAGCAGTTCTTC. Translating it yields CASSFVGAHNEQFF.

The chain recombines TRBV7-9 with TRBJ2-3, with a possible D match to TRBD1 (6 bases). Germline V CDR1 and CDR2: SEHNR, FQNEAQ (reference sequence). The V gene lost 5 bases and the J gene lost 3 bases, with 21 bases spanning the gap. The CDR3 is made up of 17 amino acids. The CDR3 nucleotides are TGTGCCAGCAGCGGACGTAAACAGGGTACGAAAACAGATACGCAGTATTTT. Its protein is CASSGRKQGTKTDTQYF. Full variable domain (outside the CDR3, taken from reference TRBV7-9 and TRBJ2-3): DTGVSQNPRHKITKRGQNVTFRCDPISEHNRLYWYRQTLGQGPEFLTYFQNEAQLEKSRLLSDRFSAERPKGSFSTLEIQRTEQGDSAMYLCASSGRKQGTKTDTQYFGPGTRLTVL.

This clonotype has only a few counts. This sequence joins TRBV29-1 and TRBJ2-7; 10 nucleotides match TRBD1. The germline CDR1 and CDR2 sequences are SQVTM and ANQGSEA. This CDR3 is 11 amino acids long. Trimming at V came to 5 bases and at J to 6 bases, leaving 1 base not matched to a gene. The CDR3 sequence: CSVRDRGEQYF. In nucleotides, the CDR3 is TGCAGCGTTCGGGACAGGGGCGAGCAGTACTTC.

The chain has TRBV20-1 and TRBJ2-7; 8 bases align to TRBD2. J lost 0 bases, V lost 6 bases, and 10 bases had no gene match. Germline lookup yields CDR1 DFQATT and CDR2 SNEGSKA (reference sequence). The CDR3 consists of 15 residues. CDR3 DNA: TGCAGTGCCGTTCCGGGACTAGGAGGCTCCTACGAGCAGTACTTC. Translation: CSAVPGLGGSYEQYF.

This clonotype was picked up many times. This CDR3 reads CASSPTGERPQHF. The CDR3 DNA sequence: TGTGCCAGCAGTCCAACAGGGGAGAGGCCCCAGCATTTT. The chain employs TRBV12-3 or TRBV12-4 and TRBJ1-5; 7 bases are shared with TRBD1. Unmatched junction bases numbered 7, after V lost 5 bases and J lost 9 bases. The CDR3 has 13 residues.

The rearrangement uses TRBV7-9 and TRBJ2-7; perhaps TRBD1 as D (6 bases). Per the germline V gene, CDR1 is SEHNR and CDR2 is FQNEAQ (reference sequence). Trimming took off 6 bases at V and 6 bases at J, with 15 bases between the two ends. The CDR3 contains 13 residues. The CDR3 reads CASSASLGGEQYF. The CDR3 DNA follows: TGTGCCAGCAGTGCAAGTCTAGGGGGCGAGCAGTACTTC.

With regard to this clonotype: A much larger clonotype is one base distant, so this may be a read error. The rearrangement links TRBV18 to TRBJ2-7, with a possible D match to TRBD2 (5 bases). Germline loops: CDR1 KGHSH, CDR2 LQKENI. V shed 6 bases and J shed 3 bases, with 18 bases lying between them. The CDR3 spans 15 residues. CDR3 DNA sequence: TGTGCCAGCTCGCCATTAGAGGGAGACGTCTACGAGCAGTACTTC. Its protein is CASSPLEGDVYEQYF.

This clonotype was observed a handful of times. This chain joins TRBV28 and TRBJ1-3; D perhaps matches TRBD1 (5 bases). Per the germline V gene, CDR1 is MDHEN and CDR2 is SYDVKM. This CDR3 contains 17 residues. V lost 5 bases and J lost 6, with 23 bases in between. The CDR3 nucleotides are TGTGCCAGCAGTCCTCTAGGATGGGGGTTTGAGGAAAACACCATATATTTT. The encoded protein is CASSPLGWGFEENTIYF.

The chain has TRBV5-1 and TRBJ2-3; TRBD1 aligns across 8 bases. Germline assignment: CDR1 SGHRS and CDR2 YFSETQ. The J segment lost 3 bases and the V segment lost 4 bases, leaving 7 bases of the junction unmatched. The CDR3 runs to 15 residues. DNA of the CDR3: TGCGCCAGCAGCCAACAGGGGGGAGGAACAGATACGCAGTATTTT. It translates to CASSQQGGGTDTQYF.

V usage is TRBV29-1 and J usage is TRBJ2-5; D tentatively reads TRBD1 or TRBD2 (6 bases each). This CDR3 has 12 residues. Germline-derived CDR1 and CDR2 are SQVTM and ANQGSEA. V lost 3 bases, J lost 4 bases, and 9 bases lay in between. The DNA for the CDR3 is TGCAGCGTTGATGAGGGGGGAGAGACCCAGTACTTC. Translating it yields CSVDEGGETQYF. Filled out from reference TRBV29-1 and TRBJ2-5, the complete variable domain reads SAVISQKPSRDICQRGTSLTIQCQVDSQVTMMFWYRQQPGQSLTLIATANQGSEATYESGFVIDKFPISRPNLTFSTLTVSNMSPEDSSIYLCSVDEGGETQYFGPGTRLLVL.

A few counts support this clonotype. The DNA for the CDR3 is TGCGCCAGCAGCCAAGATCTCGGGGGAATCTACGAGCAGTACTTC. This translates into CASSQDLGGIYEQYF. The chain links TRBV4-3 to TRBJ2-7; maybe TRBD2 (6 bases). The CDR3 runs to 15 residues. Trimming stripped 0 bases from V and 3 bases from J, with 12 bases between. The germline V gene encodes CDR1 LGHNA and CDR2 YSLEER.

This clonotype was seen more than once but under ten times. The rearrangement links TRBV29-1 to TRBJ2-5; D call uncertain. V lost 5 bases, J lost 7 bases, and 8 bases lay in between. Germline assignment: CDR1 SQVTM and CDR2 ANQGSEA. The CDR3 is 10 amino acids. The CDR3 reads CSVRWGTQYF. Here the CDR3 DNA reads TGCAGCGTTAGATGGGGGACCCAGTACTTC.

The V gene is TRBV3-1, the J gene TRBJ2-5, with a tentative D call TRBD1 (5 bases). Matching the DNA end better, TRBJ2-1 makes the J call doubtful. The length of the CDR3 is 12 residues. CDR1 is LGHDT, CDR2 YNNKEL, per germline (reference sequence). The CDR3 region has the DNA TGTGCCAGCAGCCAAGTTCAGGGTCAGCAGTTCTTC. Amino acid sequence: CASSQVQGQQFF.

The rearrangement links TRBV28 to TRBJ1-1; the D is unclear. V lost 4 bases and J lost 5, with 11 bases in between. This CDR3 region has 13 residues. CDR1 is MDHEN, CDR2 SYDVKM, per germline. CDR3 in DNA: TGTGCCAGCAGTTCTGTAGGGATGACTGAAGCTTTCTTT. Its translation is CASSSVGMTEAFF. The complete variable domain, with remaining parts taken from reference TRBV28 and TRBJ1-1, reads DVKVTQSSRYLVKRTGEKVFLECVQDMDHENMFWYRQDPGLGLRLIYFSYDVKMKEKGDIPEGYSVSREKKERFSLILESASTNQTSMYLCASSSVGMTEAFFGQGTRLTVV.

The chain recombines TRBV4-3 with TRBJ2-5; D gene ambiguous. This CDR3 is built from 17 residues. The ends were cut back, 0 bases at V and 6 bases at J, with 20 bases in the middle. CDR1 and CDR2 from the germline V gene are LGHNA and YSLEER. In DNA form, the CDR3 reads TGCGCCAGCAGCCAAGAGGGGAAGGTAACCCAATTGAAGACCCAGTACTTC. As protein: CASSQEGKVTQLKTQYF.

The chain uses TRBV20-1 and TRBJ2-1; maybe TRBD2 (7 bases). Per the germline V gene, CDR1 is DFQATT and CDR2 is SNEGSKA (reference sequence). The V and J ends lost 3 bases and 2 bases respectively, with 11 bases between them. The CDR3 contains 14 residues. The DNA of the CDR3 is TGCAGTGCTAGGCCGGGGGGCCCCTACAATGAGCAGTTCTTC. Its translation is CSARPGGPYNEQFF.

The chain recombines TRBV9 with TRBJ2-5; tentatively, D is TRBD1 or TRBD2 (5 bases each). The V gene lost 0 bases and the J gene lost 5 bases, with 20 bases spanning the gap. There are 17 residues in the CDR3. Germline V gene data show CDR1 as SGDLS and CDR2 as YYNGEE. The CDR3 coding sequence is TGTGCCAGCAGCGTAGAGGACGGGGCCCGGCCCCGGGAGACCCAGTACTTC. This gives the protein CASSVEDGARPRETQYF.

This clonotype has more than one count but fewer than ten. This rearrangement joins TRBV7-9 to TRBJ2-2; D not certain. The CDR3 is 16 residues long. Per the germline V gene, CDR1 is SEHNR and CDR2 is FQNEAQ (reference sequence). V gave up 5 bases and J gave up 1 base, with 14 bases separating them. In nucleotides, the CDR3 is TGTGCCAGCAGCGCGCTAAGGAGAGGGAACACCGGGGAGCTGTTTTTT. This encodes CASSALRRGNTGELFF.